The 5 T cell receptor beta chains in this list originate from one sample, sequenced in a study of T-cell memory formation after mild COVID-19. TCRdb reprocessed the 5' RACE reads via MiXCR and lists one record per CDR3 protein. The sample lists about 450,000 distinct CDR3 sequences; roughly a quarter were seen once. The specimen was PBMCs or a T cell subset sorted from them (not recorded which). Receptors were obtained from an adult woman who had mild COVID-19 (a few samples of this study predate the infection). Cell type and time point are not known.

This clonotype was recorded a few times. The gene calls are TRBV4-2 and TRBJ1-1, with a possible D match to TRBD1 (6 bases). The V end lost 3 bases, the J end lost 1 base, and 12 bases lay between the germline ends. CDR1 and CDR2 from the germline V gene are LGHNA and YNFKEQ. The CDR3 loop spans 15 amino acids. The CDR3 DNA sequence: TGTGCCAGCAGCCATGCGGGGGGCTCGAACACTGAAGCTTTCTTT. Translated, it gives CASSHAGGSNTEAFF.

A remark on this clonotype: Since a much larger clone is just one base distant, this may be a read error. The V and J genes are TRBV18 and TRBJ1-1; no reliable D call. The germline CDR1 and CDR2 sequences are KGHSH and LQKENI. This CDR3 comprises 12 residues. Deletions cut 3 bases from V and 3 bases from J, with 5 bases between. The CDR3, as DNA: TGTGCCAGCTCACCTATGTACACTGAAGCTTTCTTT. Protein: CASSPMYTEAFF.

A few counts support this clonotype. The chain links TRBV18 to TRBJ1-2, with 7 bases identical to TRBD1. Germline V gene lookup returns CDR1 KGHSH and CDR2 LQKENI. The V gene end was trimmed by 0 bases and the J gene end by 4 bases; junction bases not matched to a gene: 5. The CDR3 extends over 15 amino acids. The CDR3 DNA reads TGTGCCAGCTCACCACCGACAGGGAATACCTATGGCTACACCTTC. It translates to CASSPPTGNTYGYTF. The variable domain in full, completed from reference TRBV18 and TRBJ1-2, reads NAGVMQNPRHLVRRRGQEARLRCSPMKGHSHVYWYRQLPEEGLKFMVYLQKENIIDESGMPKERFSAEFPKEGPSILRIQQVVRGDSAAYFCASSPPTGNTYGYTFGSGTRLTVV.

J is TRBJ2-7 and V is TRBV30; perhaps D is TRBD1 or TRBD2 (5 bases each). CDR3 length: 13 residues. Trimming cost V 0 bases and J 6 bases, with 12 bases left between them. The germline V gene encodes CDR1 GTSNPN and CDR2 SVGIG (reference sequence). Here the CDR3 DNA reads TGTGCCTGGAGTGTATCGGGGCCCATCGAGCAGTACTTC. Translating gives CAWSVSGPIEQYF.

The table lists this clonotype with a few counts. This chain links TRBV24-1 with TRBJ2-1; 10 bases line up with TRBD2. The CDR3 is made up of 16 amino acids. Unmatched junction bases numbered 10, after V lost 4 bases and J lost 8 bases. The germline V gene has CDR1 KGHDR and CDR2 SFDVKD. CDR3 in amino acids: CATSEQAGGPFDEQFF. The CDR3 bases are TGTGCCACCAGTGAGCAAGCGGGAGGGCCTTTTGATGAGCAGTTCTTC.